Described below is a single TCR beta chain sequence and its context. Its antigen is unknown. HTBI primers from iRepertoire and Arm-PCR of CDR3 regions yielded the TCR beta libraries. TCRdb independently ran MiXCR on the multiplex PCR reads; one entry per CDR3 protein. Of almost 350,000 distinct CDR3 sequences listed, 15% to 20% are singletons. Regarding time point: persistent/refractory GD, antithyroid drugs over 5 years with positive TRAb. PBMC RNA was the source of the TCR library. This specimen comes from a study of regulatory T cells in long-lasting Graves disease. General observations from the study: Persistent cases of Graves' showed reduced TCR diversity relative to newly diagnosed patients.

The CDR3 extends over 15 amino acids. Trimming took 6 bases from V and 3 from J; bases not matched to a gene: 5. Germline V gene lookup returns CDR1 LNHDA and CDR2 SQIVND (reference sequence). The sequence was collected from a female donor with Graves disease. Sequenced material: peripheral blood mononuclear cells (PBMCs), taken when the disease was refractory, from a patient treated with antithyroid drugs. The chain links TRBV19 to TRBJ1-4; 9 bases match TRBD1. CDR3 DNA sequence: TGTGCCAGTAGCCAACGGGACAGGGCTAATGAAAAACTGTTTTTT. Translating gives CASSQRDRANEKLFF.